The 5 T cell receptor beta chains below were found in one sample sequenced in a study of T cells in localized non-small cell lung cancer. The data were produced by immunoSEQ multiplex PCR, yet TCRdb's version contains in-frame clones alone and is incomplete. The profile shows 15,000 to 20,000 clones, around 89% of them singletons. Sequencing was performed on peripheral blood, taken before any cancer treatment. The receptors shown here come from a male donor aged 60 or over with stage II squamous cell lung carcinoma.

This chain's CDR3 is CASSLEGGPQHF. In DNA, the CDR3 is TGTGCCAGCAGCTTGGAAGGAGGGCCCCAGCATTTT. The chain couples TRBV5-4 to TRBJ1-5; the D is unclear. Trimming took 0 bases from V and 9 from J, leaving 7 bases between them. This CDR3 contains 12 residues. Germline CDR1 and CDR2: SGHNT and YYREEE (reference sequence). The complete variable domain, with remaining parts taken from reference TRBV5-4 and TRBJ1-5, reads ETGVTQSPTHLIKTRGQQVTLRCSSQSGHNTVSWYQQALGQGPQFIFQYYREEENGRGNFPPRFSGLQFPNYSSELNVNALELDDSALYLCASSLEGGPQHFGDGTRLSIL.

The CDR3, as DNA: TGTGCCAGCAGTTTTGGGGCCTCCGGGGAGCTGTTTTTT. Amino acid sequence: CASSFGASGELFF. This chain connects TRBV28 to TRBJ2-2, with D possibly matching TRBD1 (5 bases). The V end was cut by 3 bases, the J end by 6 bases, with 8 bases between. Per germline, CDR1 MDHEN and CDR2 SYDVKM. The CDR3 is 13 residues long.

This sequence joins TRBV6-5 and TRBJ1-1, with 10 nucleotides matching TRBD1. Germline trimming cut 6 bases from V and 4 bases from J; bases unmatched to any gene: 2. Per germline, CDR1 MNHEY and CDR2 SVGAGI. The CDR3 sequence is 13 residues long. The CDR3 spells CASRRDRGTEAFF. CDR3 sequence (DNA): TGTGCCAGCAGGCGGGACAGGGGCACTGAAGCTTTCTTT.

The J gene is TRBJ2-3, the V gene TRBV18; no definite D call. V was trimmed by 3 bases and J by 4 bases, leaving 2 bases between them. The CDR3 spans 11 residues. Germline CDR1 KGHSH, CDR2 LQKENI. Written as DNA, the CDR3 is TGTGCCAGCTCACCCTCAGATACGCAGTATTTT. Translating gives CASSPSDTQYF.

The gene calls are TRBV6-5 and TRBJ2-2; 9 bases align to TRBD1. CDR3 length equals 15 residues. The ends lost 6 bases at V and 4 bases at J; junction bases unmatched: 6. Germline V gene data show CDR1 as MNHEY and CDR2 as SVGAGI. The CDR3 sequence is CASRWDRVGTGELFF. In nucleotides, the CDR3 is TGTGCCAGCAGATGGGACAGGGTCGGCACCGGGGAGCTGTTTTTT.